Below, 16 T cell receptor beta chains from the same sample are listed, as sequenced in a study of human T cells and chemical hapten exposure. TCRdb passed the RACE reads through MiXCR, listing each CDR3 protein once. The sample holds 75,000 to 95,000 distinct CDR3 sequences, approximately 10% seen once. Time point indicated: patch test 1, 2 weeks after DPC sensitization. As to treatment: therapeutic diphenylcyclopropenone sensitization with weekly scalp DPC. The material was whole blood, obtained in connection with sensitization to the hapten diphenylcyclopropenone (DPC). The receptors were gathered from a woman aged 55-69 years with alopecia areata. Some clones in this sample may be carry-over from other donors' samples.

This clonotype occurred many times. The chain combines TRBV5-1 with TRBJ2-7; a weak D match, TRBD1 (6 bases). The CDR3 runs to 14 residues. Trimming cost V 4 bases and J 2 bases, with 13 bases left between them. Germline lookup yields CDR1 SGHRS and CDR2 YFSETQ. The CDR3 coding sequence is TGCGCCAGCAGCATTCAGGGGCTGACCTACGAGCAGTACTTC. It translates to CASSIQGLTYEQYF. Based on the CDR3 plus reference TRBV5-1 and TRBJ2-7, the full variable domain is KAGVTQTPRYLIKTRGQQVTLSCSPISGHRSVSWYQQTPGQGLQFLFEYFSETQRNKGNFPGRFSGRQFSNSRSEMNVSTLELGDSALYLCASSIQGLTYEQYFGPGTRLTVT.

The CDR3 sequence is CASSEALHPYEQYF. The CDR3 bases are TGTGCCAGCAGTGAAGCGCTACACCCCTACGAGCAGTACTTC. This rearrangement joins TRBV2 to TRBJ2-7; D unclear. The CDR3 is made up of 14 amino acids. Per germline, CDR1 SNHLY and CDR2 FYNNEI. V lost 0 bases, J lost 2 bases, and 8 bases lay in between. Combining the CDR3 with reference TRBV2 and TRBJ2-7 gives the whole variable domain EPEVTQTPSHQVTQMGQEVILRCVPISNHLYFYWYRQILGQKVEFLVSFYNNEISEKSEIFDDQFSVERPDGSNFTLKIRSTKLEDSAMYFCASSEALHPYEQYFGPGTRLTVT.

V gene TRBV11-1 combines with J gene TRBJ1-1; D perhaps matches TRBD1 (5 bases). Germline CDR1 reads SGHAT; CDR2 reads FQDESV (reference sequence). The CDR3 extends over 14 amino acids. V shed 5 bases and J shed 8 bases, with 18 bases lying between them. CDR3 region: CASSLGHRTPEAFF. The CDR3 nucleotides read TGTGCCAGCAGCCTTGGACACAGGACTCCAGAAGCTTTCTTT.

The chain recombines TRBV6-5 with TRBJ1-6; D is possibly TRBD1 (6 bases). This CDR3 contains 14 residues. From germline, CDR1 is MNHEY and CDR2 SVGAGI. Trimming pared 2 bases from V and 8 bases from J, leaving 10 bases between. This chain's CDR3 is CASSYQGFDSPLHF. CDR3 sequence (DNA): TGTGCCAGCAGTTACCAGGGGTTCGATTCACCCCTCCACTTT.

This clonotype was recorded many times. J is TRBJ2-7 and V is TRBV4-1; 11 nucleotides line up with TRBD2. V was clipped by 0 bases and J by 1 base; unmatched bases: 2. The CDR3 consists of 16 residues. Germline V gene data show CDR1 as MGHRA and CDR2 as YSYEKL. CDR3 in DNA: TGCGCCAGCAGCCAAGATCGGACTAGCGGGTCCTACGAGCAGTACTTC. Translation: CASSQDRTSGSYEQYF.

This clonotype appeared a few times. The CDR3 coding sequence is TGTGCCAGCAGCGACGGGACAGGGCCTTATGGCTACACCTTC. Protein sequence: CASSDGTGPYGYTF. J is TRBJ1-2 and V is TRBV9, with 9 positions matching TRBD1. Germline CDR1 is SGDLS and CDR2 is YYNGEE. This CDR3 is 14 amino acids long. V gave up 3 bases and J gave up 5 bases; unmatched junction bases: 5.

The rearrangement joins TRBV7-9 to TRBJ2-7; TRBD1 aligns across 7 bases. The V and J ends lost 8 bases and 4 bases, in that order; junction bases with no gene match: 11. There are 14 residues in the CDR3. The germline V gene has CDR1 SEHNR and CDR2 FQNEAQ (reference sequence). CDR3 in amino acids: CASGTDYSRYEQYF. CDR3 DNA: TGTGCCAGCGGGACAGACTACTCCCGTTACGAGCAGTACTTC.

At least ten counts were recorded for this clonotype. This chain connects TRBV20-1 to TRBJ2-1; D could derive from TRBD1 or TRBD2 (6 bases each). The germline V and J ends were trimmed by 3 bases and 2 bases, with 14 bases remaining between them. CDR1 and CDR2 from the germline V gene are DFQATT and SNEGSKA (reference sequence). CDR3 length: 15 amino acids. CDR3 coding DNA: TGCAGTGCTAGTCGACCAAGGGGGGCCTACAATGAGCAGTTCTTC. Its translation is CSASRPRGAYNEQFF.

On this clonotype: A read error may account for a junction end that differs from germline. The chain uses TRBV3-1 and TRBJ2-7, with 11 bases that match TRBD2. Germline assignment: CDR1 LGHDT and CDR2 YNNKEL (reference sequence). The CDR3 runs 13 residues. Here the CDR3 reads CASSQELAGAEFF. The CDR3 region has the DNA TGTGCCAGCAGCCAAGAACTAGCGGGGGCCGAGTTCTTC.

This chain links TRBV11-2 with TRBJ1-2; D remains ambiguous. CDR1 is SGHAT and CDR2 is FQNNGV in the germline V gene. V was cut by 0 bases and J by 6 bases, with 8 bases left in between. This CDR3 is 13 amino acids long. CDR3 nucleotide sequence: TGTGCCAGCAGCTTAGATCCACAGCATGGCTACACCTTC. As protein: CASSLDPQHGYTF.

In regard to this clonotype: A read error is possible here, since a much larger clone lies one base away. The rearrangement links TRBV7-9 to TRBJ1-5; 8 positions match TRBD1. CDR1 and CDR2 from the germline V gene are SEHNR and FQNEAQ (reference sequence). The CDR3 sequence is 15 residues long. Unmatched junction bases numbered 9, after V lost 5 bases and J lost 6 bases. The CDR3 DNA follows: TGTGCCAGCAGCGCGACAGGGGAAGGCAGTCAGCCCCAGCATTTT. Its protein is CASSATGEGSQPQHF. Together with reference TRBV7-9 and TRBJ1-5, the CDR3 gives the full variable domain: DTGVSQNPRHKITKRGQNVTFRCDPISEHNRLYWYRQTLGQGPEFLTYFQNEAQLEKSRLLSDRFSAERPKGSFSTLEIQRTEQGDSAMYLCASSATGEGSQPQHFGDGTRLSIL.

The chain recombines TRBV10-3 with TRBJ1-2; weak D call: TRBD1 (6 bases). The CDR3 contains 13 residues. Trimming stripped 6 bases from V and 8 bases from J, with 16 bases between. Germline V gene sequence: CDR1 ENHRY, CDR2 SYGVKD. CDR3 nucleotide sequence: TGTGCCATCAGCTCCGGGACACCCTGGGGCTACACCTTC. Its translation: CAISSGTPWGYTF.

This chain joins TRBV5-4 and TRBJ1-1; D gene unclear. Germline assignment: CDR1 SGHNT and CDR2 YYREEE (reference sequence). The CDR3 spans 16 residues. The V end was cut by 4 bases, the J end by 0 bases, with 16 bases between. Here the CDR3 reads CASSPPSVGLNTEAFF. The CDR3 DNA sequence: TGTGCCAGCAGCCCCCCTAGTGTGGGTTTGAACACTGAAGCTTTCTTT.

The chain has TRBV18 and TRBJ1-5; no definite D call. The CDR3 covers 15 residues. The V gene's germline CDR1 is KGHSH and CDR2 LQKENI. V lost 1 base and J 0 bases, leaving 7 bases between the germline ends. The CDR3 sequence is CASSPQSVSNQPQHF. CDR3 DNA: TGTGCCAGCTCACCACAAAGTGTTAGCAATCAGCCCCAGCATTTT.

The rearrangement uses TRBV2 and TRBJ1-1, with a tentative D call TRBD1 (6 bases). Trimming cost V 10 bases and J 0 bases, with 21 bases left between them. CDR1 and CDR2 (germline): SNHLY, FYNNEI. The CDR3 runs 16 residues. DNA for the CDR3: TGTGCCACCCGGGAAACGAGGGGGGCTCTGAACACTGAAGCTTTCTTT. This sequence encodes CATRETRGALNTEAFF.

The V and J genes are TRBV18 and TRBJ1-2, with D perhaps TRBD1 (6 bases). Germline CDR1 reads KGHSH; CDR2 reads LQKENI. The CDR3 sequence is 13 residues long. V was clipped by 5 bases and J by 2 bases, with 9 bases between them. The CDR3 region has the DNA TGTGCCAGCTCATGGACAGACAACTATGGCTACACCTTC. Its protein product is CASSWTDNYGYTF.